These 4 T cell receptor beta chains were sequenced from one sample in a study of blood T cell repertoires in COVID-19 (dated by TCRdb to the early 2020s). The library was prepared using the immunoSEQ multiplex PCR assay. What TCRdb holds here is the immuneACCESS table cut down to in-frame rearrangements. Part of the clones is not present; checked against another copy, under half of the missing clones reflect an unresolved V gene, and the others are unexplained. This sample comprises 150,000 or so clones, about 87% of them detected only once. The ten most abundant clones make up 0.58% of the sample. The sample comprised peripheral blood. The receptors shown here come from a man in his 60s with COVID-19, enrolled during active disease.

The chain links TRBV11-3 to TRBJ2-2; 7 positions agree with TRBD2. CDR3 length: 13 residues. The junction had 1 base not matched to a gene; V was cut back by 3 bases and J by 6 bases. Germline V gene lookup returns CDR1 SGHNT and CDR2 YENEEA. The CDR3 nucleotides are TGTGCCAGCAGCTTCGCGGGGGCCGGGGAGCTGTTTTTT. It codes for CASSFAGAGELFF.

The chain links TRBV5-1 to TRBJ1-6; TRBD1 agrees at 7 bases. Germline V gene sequence: CDR1 SGHRS, CDR2 YFSETQ. V lost 0 bases and J lost 0; bases outside the gene matches: 3. The CDR3 consists of 17 residues. The CDR3 loop is CASSLETGRSYNSPLHF. CDR3 nucleotides: TGCGCCAGCAGCTTGGAGACAGGGCGCTCCTATAATTCACCCCTCCACTTT.

This chain connects TRBV5-6 to TRBJ1-3; D unresolved. CDR1 and CDR2 from the germline V gene are SGHDT and YYEEEE. Trimming left V 4 bases short and J 4 bases short, with 12 bases between. The CDR3 has 14 residues. DNA of the CDR3: TGTGCCAGCAGCCGCCCTTTTGGCGGAAACACCATATATTTT. Translation gives CASSRPFGGNTIYF.

The genes are TRBV6-1 and TRBJ2-2; D not certain. The CDR3 spans 16 residues. With 0 bases removed from V and 5 bases from J, the gap between germline ends came to 13 bases. Germline V gene sequence: CDR1 MNHNS, CDR2 SASEGT. The CDR3 is CASSEARVQPTGELFF. In DNA, the CDR3 is TGTGCCAGCAGTGAAGCGCGTGTACAGCCAACCGGGGAGCTGTTTTTT.